This TCR beta chain was recorded in a study of blood T cells in healthy people across ages. About the study: Template-switching capture recovered about one barcoded beta molecule per two T cells.

The CDR3 covers 20 residues. With 4 bases clipped from V and 2 bases from J, the junction kept 15 bases outside the gene matches. Germline CDR1 reads SGDLS; CDR2 reads YYNGEE. Drawing of peripheral blood yielded 8.5 to 10 milliliters from each donor. This clonotype was found a few times. Its cognate antigen is unknown. Study results and caveats: Versus aged donors, long-lived donors had higher diversity and more naive CD4+ cells. Roughly linear age-related decline in beta diversity appeared, significant by age about 40.

A J-beta primer mix and a sample-barcoded 5' primer were used in a second PCR of roughly 6 to 12 cycles. MiXCR, run by TCRdb on the 5' RACE reads, gives a single entry per CDR3 protein. The sample carries about 800,000 distinct CDR3 sequences, 35% to 50% recorded once. Input material: blood. This clonotype was obtained from an elderly man in good health. The rearrangement joins TRBV9 to TRBJ2-3; 14 bases are a match to TRBD2. The CDR3: CASSSNPGTSGRILTDTQYF. CDR3 in DNA: TGTGCCAGCAGCTCAAACCCCGGGACTAGCGGGAGAATACTCACAGATACGCAGTATTTT. Filled out from reference TRBV9 and TRBJ2-3, the complete variable domain reads DSGVTQTPKHLITATGQRVTLRCSPRSGDLSVYWYQQSLDQGLQFLIQYYNGEERAKGNILERFSAQQFPDLHSELNLSSLELGDSALYFCASSSNPGTSGRILTDTQYFGPGTRLTVL.